This T cell receptor (beta chain) came from a study of T cells in Graves' hyperthyroidism and ophthalmopathy (dated by TCRdb to between 2018 and 2021). Turning to the overall study: Peripheral blood was collected at initial diagnosis, before any treatment. A discovery cohort of about a hundred patients, about 44 with Graves' ophthalmopathy and approximately 55 with stable Graves' hyperthyroidism, was used to find distinguishing TCR V-J signatures. Prospective prediction of ophthalmopathy was tested in an independent validation cohort of fewer than 20 hyperthyroidism patients and 17 patients who later progressed to ophthalmopathy. The 75 to 100 discovery patients were divided at random into training and test sets in a 7:3 ratio. Thyroid tissue and blood T-cell repertoires from roughly six Graves' hyperthyroidism patients were also compared in the study. After blood sampling, hyperthyroidism patients were treated with methimazole at a starting dose of 30 mg daily, and ophthalmopathy patients were treated with high-dose intravenous methylprednisolone. TCR Vbeta CDR3 sequencing of roughly 140 peripheral blood samples (over 40 ophthalmopathy, 75 hyperthyroidism and roughly 17 progressor patients) is reported in the paper. General study outcomes and caveats: Most expanded thyroid clonotypes (frequency above 0.001) were also detected in blood, suggesting blood repertoires may reflect thyroid immune responses. In validation, the model predicted progression to ophthalmopathy with approximately 71% sensitivity and about 73% specificity, a median of 6.5 months before onset. No statistical method was used to fix the sample size in advance, and group allocation was not hidden from the investigators. Ophthalmopathy was separated from stable hyperthyroidism by a 13 V-J signature model, with just over 85% sensitivity and just over 81% specificity obtained in cross-validation and 80%/75% obtained in testing.

TCR beta CDR3 regions were amplified from RNA transcripts. A first-round RT-PCR of the TCR CDR3 used the HTBI primer set with the Qiagen OneStep RT-PCR kit. Libraries were constructed in a second round of multiplex PCR, after which size selection and purification were performed. Paired-end sequencing of the libraries was performed with 100 bp reads on an Illumina HiSeq2000. On the study's bioinformatics: SOAPnuke was used to process the raw data, removing reads that contained adapters or uncalled bases, had a mean Phred below 15, or lacked an exact match to the constant primer or identifier. COPE v1.2.5 was used to merge high-quality paired reads, and clonotypes were defined as unique nucleotide sequences. Clonotypes were aligned to IMGT TRBV, TRBD and TRBJ reference segments using MiTCR v1.1. Analysis was restricted to V-J combinations with a frequency above 0.0001, which covered 99.2% of repertoires. A TCS score was defined as the ratio between F50 (clonal expansion) and ExV (chaos), using BLOSUM62-based TCRdist between CDR3 peptides within each V-J. Welch's t-statistics and random forest reduced around 510 V-J features to 13, which were used in a naive Bayes classifier (R e1071). TCRdb itself trimmed the public reads at Q25 with fastp, ran MiXCR and retained productive beta chains. Merged by CDR3 protein, the rows form single entries marked with the most common genes and DNA. The V and J calls shown here were made by TCRdb, not taken from the authors' results. In all, the sample holds 500,000 to 650,000 distinct CDR3 sequences, and about 14% of those were seen once. The ten largest make up roughly an eighth of the sample.

This clonotype came up a few times. The target of this receptor is not known. No much larger clonotype is one base removed from it; base qualities were not supplied. CDR1 is given as SGHTS and CDR2 as YDEGEE, both from the germline V gene. From the cysteine through the phenylalanine, the CDR3 covers 17 amino acids. Only the CDR3 DNA is retained, 51 bases long and in frame from the first base. V and J are trimmed by 0 bases and 0 bases, and the gene matches miss 3 bases of the junction. Ophthalmopathy patients had moderately to severely active disease, with a Clinical Activity Score of 3 or more, a NOSPECS grade of 4 or more, and a disease duration of less than 3 months. Patients with uncontrolled infections, other autoimmune diseases, pregnancy or lactation were excluded. Clinical symptoms, serum thyroxine and TRAb, thyroid ultrasound, and orbital computed tomography formed the basis for the diagnoses. PBMCs were separated from 8 to 10 ml of fresh peripheral blood using Ficoll-Paque density gradient centrifugation. Trizol reagent was used to extract total RNA, and RNA quality was then checked on an Agilent 2100 Bioanalyzer.

The chain is assembled from TRBV5-8 and TRBJ2-1, with TRBD2 identical over 10 junction bases. The receptor comes from a woman aged 50 to 60 with Graves' ophthalmopathy. The sample taken for sequencing was blood. The sequenced DNA is TGTGCCAGCAGCTTGGCCCCTAGCGGGGGCTCCTACAATGAGCAGTTCTTC. It specifies CASSLAPSGGSYNEQFF.